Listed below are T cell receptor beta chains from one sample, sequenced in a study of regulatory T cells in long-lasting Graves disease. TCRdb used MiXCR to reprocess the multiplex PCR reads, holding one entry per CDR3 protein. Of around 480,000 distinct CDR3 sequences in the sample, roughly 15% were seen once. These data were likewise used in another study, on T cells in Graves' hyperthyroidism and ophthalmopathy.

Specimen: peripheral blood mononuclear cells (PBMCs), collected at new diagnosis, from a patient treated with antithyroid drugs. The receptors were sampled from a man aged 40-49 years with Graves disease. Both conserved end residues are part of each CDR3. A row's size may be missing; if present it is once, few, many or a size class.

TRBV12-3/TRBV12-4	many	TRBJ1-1	CASSLGRRLRITEAFF
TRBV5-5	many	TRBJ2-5	CASSSLRGGKETQYF
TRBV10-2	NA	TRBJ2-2	CASGLLAGNAGELFF
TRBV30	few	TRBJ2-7	CAWSPRVAYEQYF
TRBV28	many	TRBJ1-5	CASSPRHDQPQHF
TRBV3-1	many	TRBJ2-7	CASKGTGEQYF
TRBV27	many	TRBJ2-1	CASKLWNYNEQFF
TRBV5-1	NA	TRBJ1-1	CASRDNSNTEAFF
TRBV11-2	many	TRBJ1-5	CASSHRGRGQPQHF
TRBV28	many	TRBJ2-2	CASSLEVLGSNTGELFF
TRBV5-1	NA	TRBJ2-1	CASSQRGLAGGPGVNEQFF
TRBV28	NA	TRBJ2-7	CASSLQFYEQYF
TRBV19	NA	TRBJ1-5	CASSMVSGSPGNQPQHF
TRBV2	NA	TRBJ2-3	CASSPRDSRTTDTQYF
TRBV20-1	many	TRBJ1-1	CSARDRVGNTEAFF
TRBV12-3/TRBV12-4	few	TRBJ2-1	CASSLSRTRAYNEQFF
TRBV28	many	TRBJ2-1	CATEGSYEQFF
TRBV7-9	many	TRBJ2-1	CASSRTSGRANEQFF
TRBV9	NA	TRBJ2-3	CASSGRLAGPSTDTQYF
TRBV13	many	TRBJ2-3	CASSAGLAGFTDTQYF
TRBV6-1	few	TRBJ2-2	CASRFANTGELFF
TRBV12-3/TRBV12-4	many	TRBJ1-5	CASSFGRDSNQPQHF
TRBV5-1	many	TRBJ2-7	CASSLAGTYEQYF
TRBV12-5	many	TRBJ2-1	CASGLVRDRSYNEQFF
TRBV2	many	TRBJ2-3	CASSDLAGVLTDTQYF
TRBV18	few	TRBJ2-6	CASSSGRNSGANVLTF
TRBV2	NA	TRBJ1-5	CASSLEGAGDQPQHF
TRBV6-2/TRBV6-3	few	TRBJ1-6	CASSPRGSSSYNSPLHF
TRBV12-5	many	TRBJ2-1	CASGLYIGGRALGEQFF
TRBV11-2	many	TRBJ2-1	CASRRASGTYNEQFF
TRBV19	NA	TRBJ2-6	CASSTTGTRTGANVLTF
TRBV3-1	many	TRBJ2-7	CASSQGHLYEQYF
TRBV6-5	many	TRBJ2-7	CASSYGGRYEQYF
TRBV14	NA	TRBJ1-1	CASSQDGGKAVQGEAFF
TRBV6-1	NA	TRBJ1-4	CASSGDGRTNEKLFF
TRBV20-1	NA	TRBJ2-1	CSARVLADGSYNEQFF
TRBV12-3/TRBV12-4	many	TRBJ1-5	CASSPDRAPRPQHF
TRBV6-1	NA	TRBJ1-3	CASSQDPGDTIYF
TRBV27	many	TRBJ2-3	CASSSPLRADTQYF
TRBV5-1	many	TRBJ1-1	CASRVTGLNTEAFF
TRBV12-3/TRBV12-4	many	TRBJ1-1	CASSLLTGIDEAFF
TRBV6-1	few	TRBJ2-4	CASRQTSGRGIQYF
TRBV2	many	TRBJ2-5	CASIRELAGEETQYF
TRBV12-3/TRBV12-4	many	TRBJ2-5	CASTPWGTQETQYF
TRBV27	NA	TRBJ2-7	CASSLSPETWYEQYF
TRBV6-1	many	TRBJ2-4	CASRTNRANFKGIQYF
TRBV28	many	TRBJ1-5	CASNPTGKPQHF
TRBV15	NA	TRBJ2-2	CATSREFRTANTGELFF
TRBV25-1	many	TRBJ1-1	CASSEKDGVVATEAFF
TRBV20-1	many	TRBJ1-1	CSARATLGGTEAFF
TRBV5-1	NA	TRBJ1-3	CTSSFQGANTIYF
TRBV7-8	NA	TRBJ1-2	CASTKTANYGYTF
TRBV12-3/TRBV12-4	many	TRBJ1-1	CASSFPRLSAEAFF
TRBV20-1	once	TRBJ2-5	CSARDQGFGETQYF
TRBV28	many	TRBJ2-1	CASGGFGQEIYNEQFF
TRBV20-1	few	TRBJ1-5	CSAGDGGNQPQHF
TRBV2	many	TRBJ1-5	CASSLGTAKNQPQHF